The 8 T cell receptor beta chains below were found in one sample sequenced in a study of shared clonotypes between healthy human individuals. Method: immunoSEQ multiplex PCR; TCRdb's copy keeps in-frame clones and lacks some. The sample includes around 2,000,000 clones, 85% to 95% seen only once; the top ten take 0.13%. The specimen sequenced was naive CD4+ T cells sorted from blood. The sample's subset: CD45RA+ positively selected. The receptors shown here come from a man in his late teens or twenties in good health.

This clone appeared once. This chain connects TRBV2 to TRBJ1-1; perhaps TRBD1 as D (5 bases). The CDR3 is 13 residues long. Germline V CDR1 and CDR2: SNHLY, FYNNEI. V gave up 5 bases and J gave up 4 bases, with 11 bases separating them. CDR3 region: CASSQQEGTEAFF. The CDR3 DNA reads as TGTGCCAGCAGTCAACAGGAAGGCACTGAAGCTTTCTTT.

V gene TRBV7-2 combines with J gene TRBJ1-1; no reliable D call. The V end was cut by 4 bases, the J end by 6 bases, with 12 bases between. The CDR3 is made up of 13 amino acids. In germline, CDR1 is SGHTA, CDR2 FQGNSA. The CDR3 DNA reads as TGTGCCAGCAGCTCCCGGACCCAGGCTGAAGCTTTCTTT. Its translation is CASSSRTQAEAFF.

The chain joins TRBV18 to TRBJ1-4, with 9 positions matching TRBD1. CDR1 is KGHSH, CDR2 LQKENI, per germline. The CDR3 covers 14 residues. V lost 0 bases, J lost 12 bases, and 5 bases stayed unmatched. The CDR3 coding sequence is TGTGCCAGCTCACCACCGGGACAGGGCTGGGAACTGTTTTTT. The encoded protein is CASSPPGQGWELFF.

Turning to this clone: The sample has other DNA sequences that encode this CDR3 too. This chain joins TRBV9 and TRBJ2-7; D possibly uses TRBD1 or TRBD2 (6 bases each). Germline assignment: CDR1 SGDLS and CDR2 YYNGEE. The V gene lost 0 bases and the J gene lost 0 bases, with 10 bases spanning the gap. This CDR3 spans 15 amino acids. CDR3 DNA sequence: TGTGCCAGCAGCGTAGGCGGAGGGGGCTCCTACGAGCAGTACTTC. It is translated as CASSVGGGGSYEQYF.

This chain connects TRBV15 to TRBJ1-1, with D unclear. There are 15 residues in the CDR3. The ends were cut back, 1 base at V and 2 bases at J, with 11 bases in the middle. Germline lookup yields CDR1 LNHNV and CDR2 YYDKDF (reference sequence). CDR3 sequence (DNA): TGTGCCACCAGCAGAGGGGTTGGCAGTAACACTGAAGCTTTCTTT. It codes for CATSRGVGSNTEAFF.

The gene calls are TRBV9 and TRBJ2-3; 10 bases agree with TRBD2. The CDR3 runs 17 residues. Looked up from germline, CDR1 is SGDLS and CDR2 is YYNGEE. J gave up 2 bases and V 0 bases, and 6 bases lay outside the gene matches. The DNA of the CDR3 is TGTGCCAGCAGCGTAGGGGCTAGCGGGAGCCCCACAGATACGCAGTATTTT. Translating gives CASSVGASGSPTDTQYF. The entire variable domain, with the rest obtained from reference TRBV9 and TRBJ2-3, is as follows: DSGVTQTPKHLITATGQRVTLRCSPRSGDLSVYWYQQSLDQGLQFLIQYYNGEERAKGNILERFSAQQFPDLHSELNLSSLELGDSALYFCASSVGASGSPTDTQYFGPGTRLTVL.

The V gene is TRBV7-2, the J gene TRBJ2-7; D may be TRBD2 (5 bases). This CDR3 has 14 amino acids. Germline-derived CDR1 and CDR2 are SGHTA and FQGNSA. Trimming took off 3 bases at V and 5 bases at J, with 14 bases between the two ends. As DNA, the CDR3 is TGTGCCAGCAGCTTGGACTCCTATTCCCACGAGCAGTACTTC. The encoded protein is CASSLDSYSHEQYF.

The chain is built from TRBV5-6 and TRBJ1-1; possibly TRBD1 for D (6 bases). This CDR3 is built from 14 residues. Germline CDR1 and CDR2: SGHDT and YYEEEE. Trimming left V 2 bases short and J 5 bases short, with 13 bases between. DNA for the CDR3: TGTGCCAGCAGCTTCTCCGGGGGCGGGACTGAAGCTTTCTTT. It specifies CASSFSGGGTEAFF. Full variable domain (remainder filled in from reference TRBV5-6 and TRBJ1-1): DAGVTQSPTHLIKTRGQQVTLRCSPKSGHDTVSWYQQALGQGPQFIFQYYEEEERQRGNFPDRFSGHQFPNYSSELNVNALLLGDSALYLCASSFSGGGTEAFFGQGTRLTVV.